This is a list of T cell receptor beta chains from one sample in a study of T cell responses to AZD1222 COVID-19 vaccine. Measured with immunoSEQ multiplex PCR; TCRdb has only the in-frame clones, and not every one. The repertoire holds about 100,000 clones, 87% seen once, with about 15% in the top ten. This specimen was peripheral blood, taken on day 0 of AZD1222 vaccination. The receptor set was obtained from an adult in good health. Both conserved end residues are part of each CDR3. The D gene is left open where the match is weak. Not all rows give a size; the values are once, few, many and, for expanded clones, a class.

V,J,D,size,CDR3,DNA
TRBV6-1,TRBJ2-7,TRBD1,.,CASSEFWTGGLEQYF,TGTGCCAGCAGTGAATTCTGGACAGGGGGTCTCGAGCAGTACTTC
TRBV5-6,TRBJ2-7,.,.,CASSPWGPRIYEQYF,TGTGCCAGCAGCCCGTGGGGGCCCCGAATCTACGAGCAGTACTTC
TRBV18,TRBJ2-3,.,once,CASSPPGQGADTQYF,TGTGCCAGCTCACCACCGGGCCAAGGGGCGGATACGCAGTATTTT
TRBV19,TRBJ2-1,TRBD2,.,CATSLAGDPPAWNEQFF,TGTGCCACTTCTCTAGCGGGAGACCCCCCTGCGTGGAATGAGCAGTTCTTC
TRBV3-1/TRBV3-2,TRBJ1-1,TRBD1,.,CASSRRQGRNTEAFF,TGTGCCAGCAGCCGACGACAGGGTAGGAACACTGAAGCTTTCTTT
TRBV11-2,TRBJ2-7,.,once,CASSFHPHEQYF,TGTGCCAGCAGCTTCCACCCCCACGAGCAGTACTTC
TRBV6-5,TRBJ1-6,.,.,CASSYSNVDRYSPLHF,TGTGCCAGCAGTTACTCGAACGTGGACCGATATTCACCCCTCCACTTT
TRBV2,TRBJ1-2,.,.,CASSPDRNYGYTF,TGTGCCAGCAGCCCTGACCGGAACTATGGCTACACCTTC
TRBV7-9,TRBJ2-1,TRBD2,.,CASSWTSGRTSHNEQFF,TGTGCCAGCAGCTGGACTAGCGGAAGGACGTCCCACAATGAGCAGTTCTTC
TRBV5-1,TRBJ1-2,.,.,CASSLTGSQSISYTF,TGCGCCAGCAGCTTAACAGGGAGCCAGTCTATTAGCTACACCTTC
TRBV19,TRBJ1-1,.,.,CASSRQKNTEAFF,TGTGCCAGTAGTCGGCAGAAGAACACTGAAGCTTTCTTT
TRBV3-1/TRBV3-2,TRBJ1-2,.,few,CASSQDPARGRPNYGYTF,TGTGCCAGCAGCCAAGATCCGGCCAGGGGCCGTCCTAACTATGGCTACACCTTC
TRBV4-1,TRBJ1-3,.,many,CASSQVIQNTIYF,TGCGCCAGCAGCCAAGTTATTCAAAACACCATATATTTT
TRBV4-2,TRBJ2-3,.,.,CASSQDLSTDTQYF,TGTGCCAGCAGCCAAGATCTAAGCACAGATACGCAGTATTTT
TRBV6-6,TRBJ1-6,TRBD1,.,CASDREVYNSPLHF,TGTGCCAGCGACAGGGAAGTGTATAATTCACCCCTCCACTTT
TRBV9,TRBJ2-3,TRBD2,few,CASSATSADTQYF,TGTGCCAGCAGCGCGACTAGCGCAGATACGCAGTATTTT
TRBV5-1,TRBJ1-1,TRBD1,.,CASSRTGSDTEAFF,TGCGCCAGCAGCCGGACAGGGTCGGACACTGAAGCTTTCTTT
TRBV7-8,TRBJ1-1,.,.,CASSFIPGGYTEAFF,TGTGCCAGCAGCTTCATCCCGGGGGGGTACACTGAAGCTTTCTTT
TRBV4-1,TRBJ1-5,.,.,CASSQALGGNQPQHF,TGCGCCAGCAGCCAAGCTCTAGGGGGAAATCAGCCCCAGCATTTT
TRBV11-2,TRBJ1-3,.,.,CASSLDRVVSGNTIYF,TGTGCCAGCAGCTTAGATCGGGTTGTCTCTGGAAACACCATATATTTT
TRBV11-2,TRBJ2-7,.,.,CASSQTDGSSYEQYF,TGTGCCAGCAGCCAAACGGACGGGAGCTCCTACGAGCAGTACTTC
TRBV4-1,TRBJ1-3,.,.,CASSQDRGSGAGNTIYF,TGCGCCAGCAGCCAAGACCGAGGGTCGGGTGCTGGAAACACCATATATTTT
TRBV19,TRBJ1-3,.,few,CASSRQKGSSGNTIYF,TGTGCCAGTAGCCGGCAAAAGGGGTCCTCTGGAAACACCATATATTTT
TRBV3-1/TRBV3-2,TRBJ1-3,.,few,CASSHGGSSGNTIYF,TGTGCCAGCAGCCACGGGGGAAGCTCTGGAAACACCATATATTTT
TRBV27,TRBJ1-1,.,.,CASSLYPQLRGNTEAFF,TGTGCCAGCAGTTTGTACCCCCAACTACGCGGGAACACTGAAGCTTTCTTT
TRBV5-4,TRBJ2-5,TRBD1,.,CASSSGTGAVETQYF,TGTGCCAGCAGCTCCGGGACAGGGGCTGTGGAGACCCAGTACTTC
TRBV12-3/TRBV12-4,TRBJ2-5,.,.,CASGSTLQETQYF,TGTGCCAGCGGATCTACACTCCAAGAGACCCAGTACTTC
TRBV2,TRBJ1-2,.,.,CASSVGQVGYGYTF,TGTGCCAGCAGTGTTGGGCAGGTTGGCTATGGCTACACCTTC
TRBV5-4,TRBJ2-7,TRBD2,.,CASSIGGALNEQYF,TGTGCCAGCAGTATCGGGGGGGCCCTAAACGAGCAGTACTTC
TRBV7-3,TRBJ2-1,.,.,CASSLGRGLGNEQFF,TGTGCCAGCAGCTTAGGTAGGGGCCTAGGCAATGAGCAGTTCTTC
TRBV19,TRBJ2-2,.,.,CASKDTPNTGELFF,TGTGCCAGTAAAGATACCCCGAACACCGGGGAGCTGTTTTTT
TRBV28,TRBJ1-6,.,once,CASSWPSPLHF,TGTGCCAGCAGTTGGCCTTCACCCCTCCACTTT
TRBV12-3/TRBV12-4,TRBJ2-7,.,.,CASSLSDSYEQYF,TGTGCCAGCAGTTTATCAGACTCCTACGAGCAGTACTTC
TRBV6-5,TRBJ2-7,.,.,CASSKDGNYEQYF,TGTGCCAGCAGCAAGGACGGAAACTACGAGCAGTACTTC
TRBV5-4,TRBJ1-2,TRBD1,.,CASTDNSLGDRGLYYGYTF,TGTGCCAGCACCGATAACTCCCTGGGGGACAGGGGGCTTTACTATGGCTACACCTTC
TRBV3-1/TRBV3-2,TRBJ1-3,.,.,CASSQDLGFSGNTIYF,TGTGCCAGCAGCCAAGATTTGGGATTCTCTGGAAACACCATATATTTT
TRBV27,TRBJ2-7,.,few,CASSFSGGDYSYEQYF,TGTGCCAGCAGTTTTTCAGGCGGCGACTACTCCTACGAGCAGTACTTC
TRBV5-1,TRBJ2-7,TRBD2,.,CASSSGTSVHEQYF,TGCGCCAGCAGCTCAGGGACTAGCGTCCACGAGCAGTACTTC
TRBV6-5,TRBJ2-5,.,few,CASRRGYSYQETQYF,TGTGCCAGCAGGAGGGGGTACTCGTACCAAGAGACCCAGTACTTC
TRBV19,TRBJ1-3,.,.,CASSETGTEAGNTIYF,TGTGCCAGTAGTGAAACCGGGACCGAGGCTGGAAACACCATATATTTT
TRBV2,TRBJ1-2,TRBD1,.,CAARDSFFDYGYTF,TGTGCCGCAAGGGACAGCTTTTTTGACTATGGCTACACCTTC
TRBV11-2,TRBJ1-2,TRBD1,few,CASSLSQGVGGYTF,TGTGCCAGCAGCTTAAGCCAGGGGGTGGGAGGCTACACCTTC
TRBV27,TRBJ2-1,.,few,CASTPGDRQNNEQFF,TGTGCCAGCACCCCGGGGGACAGACAGAACAATGAGCAGTTCTTC
TRBV5-1,TRBJ2-2,TRBD1,.,CASSSWTGTNTGELFF,TGCGCCAGCAGCTCCTGGACAGGAACGAACACCGGGGAGCTGTTTTTT
TRBV6-6,TRBJ2-7,.,.,CASRTINLGEQYF,TGTGCCAGCAGAACGATCAACTTAGGCGAGCAGTACTTC
TRBV5-1,TRBJ2-5,.,.,CASSPRSAGRGIEETQYF,TGCGCCAGCAGCCCCCGGTCGGCGGGCAGGGGCATAGAAGAGACCCAGTACTTC